This T cell receptor (beta chain) was sequenced during a study of cytomegalovirus exposure and HLA in healthy donors. In the PCR, 60 Vbeta and 13 Jbeta primers were used. Measured with immunoSEQ multiplex PCR; TCRdb has only the in-frame clones, and not every one. The sample records 90,000 to 150,000 clones, around 60% being singletons. This clonotype was obtained from a man in his forties or fifties in good health and CMV-seropositive. Material: PBMCs.

The CDR3 region is CASSSTYNQGGEQFF. Written as DNA, the CDR3 is TGTGCCAGCAGCTCCACCTATAACCAGGGCGGTGAGCAGTTCTTC. The chain has TRBV7-6 and TRBJ2-1; tentative D call: TRBD1 (5 bases). The V gene lost 4 bases and the J gene lost 9 bases, with 19 bases spanning the gap. The germline gives CDR1 SGHVS, CDR2 FNYEAQ. CDR3 length equals 15 residues.